The 15 T cell receptor beta chains in this list originate from one sample, sequenced in a study of PD-1 blockade in classical Hodgkin lymphoma. TCRdb's copy holds only in-frame clones and misses some; the assay was immunoSEQ multiplex PCR. This table holds 50,000 to 65,000 clones, around 93% found once. Relapses following autologous stem cell transplantation were seen in all patients, with brentuximab vedotin exposure varying. The source was peripheral blood mononuclear cells (PBMCs), collected before the second cycle of nivolumab. The receptors were gathered from a human donor with classical Hodgkin lymphoma.

V and J are TRBV4-2 and TRBJ1-1; 8 positions agree with TRBD1. Germline CDR1 reads LGHNA; CDR2 reads YNFKEQ. This CDR3 has 14 residues. The V and J ends lost 1 base and 4 bases, in that order; junction bases with no gene match: 2. The CDR3: CASSQGTGFTEAFF. The CDR3 region has the DNA TGTGCCAGCAGCCAAGGGACAGGGTTCACTGAAGCTTTCTTT.

V gene TRBV5-1 combines with J gene TRBJ1-5; D might be TRBD1 (6 bases). Deletions cut 4 bases from V and 3 bases from J, with 14 bases between. Germline values: CDR1 SGHRS, CDR2 YFSETQ. There are 15 residues in the CDR3. CDR3 DNA sequence: TGCGCCAGCAGCCCAGTCGGGGGGCCCAATCAGCCCCAGCATTTT. Protein: CASSPVGGPNQPQHF.

The chain employs TRBV7-3 and TRBJ1-3; D possibly corresponds to TRBD1 (5 bases). V was clipped by 4 bases and J by 2 bases, with 21 bases between them. The V gene's germline CDR1 is SGHTA and CDR2 FQGTGA. The CDR3 spans 18 residues. The CDR3 is CASSSGGLSQGAGNTIYF. The CDR3 nucleotides read TGTGCCAGCAGCTCGGGGGGACTTTCTCAAGGGGCTGGAAACACCATATATTTT.

The chain couples TRBV25-1 to TRBJ1-5; TRBD1 might be the D (5 bases). CDR1 and CDR2 from the germline V gene are MGHDK and SYGVNS. The length of the CDR3 is 15 residues. The ends were cut back, 3 bases at V and 0 bases at J, with 9 bases in the middle. CDR3 DNA sequence: TGTGCCAGCAGTGAGGGGGTCTATAGCAATCAGCCCCAGCATTTT. This codes for CASSEGVYSNQPQHF.

The rearrangement links TRBV25-1 to TRBJ1-1; D is unclear. Germline CDR1 and CDR2: MGHDK and SYGVNS. Trimming removed 5 bases at V and 4 bases at J, with 8 bases between. This CDR3 region has 12 residues. The DNA for the CDR3 is TGTGCCAGCAGTCGAGTCTCCACTGAAGCTTTCTTT. Protein sequence: CASSRVSTEAFF. The variable domain in full, completed from reference TRBV25-1 and TRBJ1-1, reads EADIYQTPRYLVIGTGKKITLECSQTMGHDKMYWYQQDPGMELHLIHYSYGVNSTEKGDLSSESTVSRIRTEHFPLTLESARPSHTSQYLCASSRVSTEAFFGQGTRLTVV.

The CDR3: CASHATSGGAGEQYF. CDR3 coding DNA: TGTGCCAGCCACGCCACTAGCGGGGGGGCGGGAGAGCAGTACTTC. V and J are TRBV7-6 and TRBJ2-7; 13 bases line up with TRBD2. Germline CDR1 is SGHVS and CDR2 is FNYEAQ. The trim removed 8 bases at V and 7 bases at J, leaving 11 bases unmatched. This CDR3 has 15 amino acids.

The gene calls are TRBV6-1 and TRBJ2-3, with 9 positions matching TRBD2. Trimming cost V 5 bases and J 1 base; bases outside gene matches: 1. Germline lookup yields CDR1 MNHNS and CDR2 SASEGT. CDR3 length equals 14 residues. CDR3 region: CASSLAGGTDTQYF. The CDR3 region has the DNA TGTGCCAGCAGTTTAGCGGGGGGCACAGATACGCAGTATTTT.

In DNA form, the CDR3 reads TGTGCCAGCAGCAAAAACCGGGACTGGTCCAGCGGTTATTCCTACAATGAGCAGTTCTTC. It yields the protein CASSKNRDWSSGYSYNEQFF. The chain combines TRBV21-1 with TRBJ2-1; the tabulated D call, TRBD2, remains unverified against the DNA. TRBV21-1 represents a pseudogene. CDR3 length: 20 amino acids.

The rearrangement joins TRBV21-1 to TRBJ2-7; TRBD1, the table's D call, lacks a check against the DNA. TRBV21-1 is labeled a pseudogene. The CDR3 runs 13 residues. CDR3 loop: CASTRTVSYEQYF. CDR3 nucleotide sequence: TGTGCCAGCACAAGGACAGTCTCCTACGAGCAGTACTTC.

V is TRBV21-1 and J is TRBJ2-7; the table assigns TRBD1, which was not confirmed against the DNA. TRBV21-1 is a documented pseudogene. The CDR3 loop spans 13 amino acids. The CDR3 bases are TGTGCCAGCAGCAAATCAGGAAGCTACGAGCAGTACTTC. It codes for CASSKSGSYEQYF.

V gene TRBV28 combines with J gene TRBJ2-3; 14 bases fit TRBD2. V was clipped by 8 bases and J by 2 bases; unmatched bases: 6. The CDR3 is 16 amino acids. The germline gives CDR1 MDHEN, CDR2 SYDVKM. The chain's CDR3 is CASGTSGSSITDTQYF. DNA for the CDR3: TGTGCCAGCGGGACTAGCGGGAGCTCTATCACAGATACGCAGTATTTT.

This CDR3 is CASSLVRDGEQYF. The CDR3 DNA follows: TGTGCCAGCAGTTTAGTGCGGGACGGCGAGCAGTACTTC. The V call is TRBV28, the J call TRBJ2-7, with D possibly being TRBD2 (6 bases). The CDR3 has 13 amino acids. V shed 2 bases and J shed 6 bases, with 11 bases lying between them. Germline V lookup: CDR1 MDHEN, CDR2 SYDVKM.

The V gene is TRBV30, the J gene TRBJ2-1; D is perhaps TRBD2 (6 bases). This CDR3 has 13 residues. V lost 0 bases and J 6 bases, leaving 9 bases between the germline ends. Germline lookup yields CDR1 GTSNPN and CDR2 SVGIG (reference sequence). CDR3 sequence reads: CAWSVRGTNEQFF. The CDR3 nucleotides read TGTGCCTGGAGTGTACGGGGGACCAATGAGCAGTTCTTC.

The V gene is TRBV2, the J gene TRBJ2-7; 10 nucleotides align to TRBD2. In germline, CDR1 is SNHLY, CDR2 FYNNEI. This CDR3 has 13 residues. V lost 7 bases to trimming and J lost 4 bases; unmatched junction nucleotides: 4. CDR3 amino acids: CASTPSGSYEQYF. Here the CDR3 DNA reads TGTGCCAGCACGCCTAGCGGGAGTTACGAGCAGTACTTC.

The CDR3 DNA is TGTGCCAGCAGTGAACAATTAAATCAGCCCCAGCATTTT. Translated, it gives CASSEQLNQPQHF. The V call is TRBV6-1, the J call TRBJ1-5; D is uncertain. Trimming cost V 2 bases and J 4 bases, with 6 bases left between them. Germline-derived CDR1 and CDR2 are MNHNS and SASEGT. CDR3 length: 13 amino acids.